The TCR beta chain described here comes from a study of blood T cell repertoires in COVID-19. Study as a whole: The origin of the acute and convalescent COVID-19 samples was the United States, Italy and Spain. PBMCs, B-cell-depleted T cells, or T cells provided the cDNA or gDNA that made up the material.

CDR3 length equals 9 residues. The germline V gene has CDR1 KGHDR and CDR2 SFDVKD. V shed 12 bases and J shed 6 bases, with 4 bases lying between them. The assay was immunoSEQ multiplex PCR, and TCRdb's table has in-frame clones only and misses some. The sample lists just under 85,000 clones; approximately 86% were seen once. This sequence was found in a man of 80 years or more with active or convalescent COVID-19. The genes are TRBV24-1 and TRBJ1-4, with unresolved D. The material sequenced was peripheral blood. The chain's CDR3 is CAPYEKLFF. In DNA, the CDR3 is TGTGCCCCGTATGAAAAACTGTTTTTT.